The entry below describes one T cell receptor (beta chain). Its antigen is unknown. Each clinical donor contributed on average approximately 99,000 T cells from unsorted cryopreserved PBMC. Germline assignment: CDR1 WNHNN and CDR2 SYGVQD (reference sequence). V was trimmed by 4 bases and J by 8 bases, leaving 11 bases between them. This CDR3 has 13 residues. The data derive from a study of T cells in tuberculosis. Study-wide results and caveats: Shorter CDR3-alpha in active tuberculosis partly drove smaller distances.

The data were produced by immunoSEQ multiplex PCR, yet TCRdb's version contains in-frame clones alone and is incomplete. The sample shows tens of thousands of clones, about 90% of them seen only once. This TCR derives from a donor between 10 and 35 years old with latent tuberculosis or without tuberculosis infection. Some clones in this sample may be carry-over from other donors' samples. Material for sequencing was PBMCs. The chain recombines TRBV10-1 with TRBJ1-4; tentative D call: TRBD1 (5 bases). CDR3 amino acids: CASSGQHSEKLFF. The CDR3 DNA reads as TGCGCCAGCAGTGGACAGCACAGCGAAAAACTGTTTTTT.